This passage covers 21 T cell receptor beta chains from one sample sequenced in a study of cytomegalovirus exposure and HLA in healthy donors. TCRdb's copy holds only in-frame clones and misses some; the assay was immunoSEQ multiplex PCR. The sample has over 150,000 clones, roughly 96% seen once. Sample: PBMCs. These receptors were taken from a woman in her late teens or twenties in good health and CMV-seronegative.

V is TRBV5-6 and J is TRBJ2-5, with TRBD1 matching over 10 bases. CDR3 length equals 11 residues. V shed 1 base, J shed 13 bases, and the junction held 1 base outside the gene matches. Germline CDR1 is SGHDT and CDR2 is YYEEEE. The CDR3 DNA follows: TGTGCCAGCAGCTTGAGGACAGGGGGGTACTTC. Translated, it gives CASSLRTGGYF.

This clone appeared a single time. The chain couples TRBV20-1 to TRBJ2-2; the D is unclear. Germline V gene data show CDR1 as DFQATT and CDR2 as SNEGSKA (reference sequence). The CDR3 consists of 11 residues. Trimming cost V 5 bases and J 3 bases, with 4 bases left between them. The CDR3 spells CSAPDTGELFF. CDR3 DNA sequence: TGCAGTGCTCCGGACACCGGGGAGCTGTTTTTT.

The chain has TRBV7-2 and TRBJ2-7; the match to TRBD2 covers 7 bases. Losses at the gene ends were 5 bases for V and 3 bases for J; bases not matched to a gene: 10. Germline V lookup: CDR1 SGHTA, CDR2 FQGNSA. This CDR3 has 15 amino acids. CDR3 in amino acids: CASSRGGHGFYEQYF. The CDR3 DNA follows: TGTGCCAGCAGCCGCGGGGGTCATGGGTTCTACGAGCAGTACTTC.

The CDR3 here is CASSGDTSYGYTF. The CDR3 DNA follows: TGTGCCAGCAGCGGGGACACCAGCTATGGCTACACCTTC. The rearrangement uses TRBV7-9 and TRBJ1-2, with D perhaps matching TRBD1 (6 bases). Germline loops: CDR1 SEHNR, CDR2 FQNEAQ (reference sequence). This CDR3 contains 13 residues. Trimming removed 5 bases from V and 4 bases from J, with 11 bases in between.

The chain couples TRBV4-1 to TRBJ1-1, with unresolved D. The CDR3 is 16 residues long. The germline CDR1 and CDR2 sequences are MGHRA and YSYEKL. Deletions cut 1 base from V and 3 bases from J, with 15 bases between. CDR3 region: CASSQVPQRSHTEAFF. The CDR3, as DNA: TGCGCCAGCAGCCAAGTACCTCAACGAAGCCACACTGAAGCTTTCTTT.

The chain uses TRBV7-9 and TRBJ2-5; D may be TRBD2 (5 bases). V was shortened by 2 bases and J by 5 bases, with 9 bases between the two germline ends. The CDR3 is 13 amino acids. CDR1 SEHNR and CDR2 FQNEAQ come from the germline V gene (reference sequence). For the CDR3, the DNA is TGTGCCAGCAGCTTAAGGACTCAGGAGACCCAGTACTTC. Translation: CASSLRTQETQYF.

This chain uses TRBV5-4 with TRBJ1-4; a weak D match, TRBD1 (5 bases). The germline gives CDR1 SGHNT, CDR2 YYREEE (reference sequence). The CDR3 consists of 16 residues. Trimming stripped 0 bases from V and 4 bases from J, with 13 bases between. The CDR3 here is CASSLGAGIGNEKLFF. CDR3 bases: TGTGCCAGCAGCTTGGGGGCAGGGATAGGTAATGAAAAACTGTTTTTT. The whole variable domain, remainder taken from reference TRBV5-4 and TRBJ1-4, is ETGVTQSPTHLIKTRGQQVTLRCSSQSGHNTVSWYQQALGQGPQFIFQYYREEENGRGNFPPRFSGLQFPNYSSELNVNALELDDSALYLCASSLGAGIGNEKLFFGSGTQLSVL.

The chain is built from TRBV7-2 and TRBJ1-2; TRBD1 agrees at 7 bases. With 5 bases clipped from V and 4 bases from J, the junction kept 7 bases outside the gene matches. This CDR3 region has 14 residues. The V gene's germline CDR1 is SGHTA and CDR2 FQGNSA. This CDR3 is CASSVSGQTYGYTF. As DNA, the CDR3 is TGTGCCAGCAGCGTATCGGGACAGACCTATGGCTACACCTTC.

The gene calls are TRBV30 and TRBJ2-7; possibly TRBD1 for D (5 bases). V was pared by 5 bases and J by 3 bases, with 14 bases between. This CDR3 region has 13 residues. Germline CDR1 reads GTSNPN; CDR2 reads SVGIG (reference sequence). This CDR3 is CAWGWGESYEQYF. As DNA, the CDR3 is TGTGCCTGGGGATGGGGCGAGAGCTACGAGCAGTACTTC.

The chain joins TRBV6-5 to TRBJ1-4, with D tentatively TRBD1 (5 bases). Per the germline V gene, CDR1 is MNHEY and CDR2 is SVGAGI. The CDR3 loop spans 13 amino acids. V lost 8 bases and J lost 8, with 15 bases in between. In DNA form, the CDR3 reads TGTGCCAGCTCCCTGGGGCTGTCAGAAAAACTGTTTTTT. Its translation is CASSLGLSEKLFF.

CDR3 DNA sequence: TGCGCCAGCAGCCCCTACAGGGACGATCAGCCCCAGCATTTT. Protein sequence: CASSPYRDDQPQHF. The chain has TRBV4-1 and TRBJ1-5, with TRBD1 as a possible D gene (6 bases). Germline V gene lookup returns CDR1 MGHRA and CDR2 YSYEKL. Between the trimmed V and J ends, which lost 4 bases and 5 bases, there was a span of 12 bases. This CDR3 comprises 14 residues.

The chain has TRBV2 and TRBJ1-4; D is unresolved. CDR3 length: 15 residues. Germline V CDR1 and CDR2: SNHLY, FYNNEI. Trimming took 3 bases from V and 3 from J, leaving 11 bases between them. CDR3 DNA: TGTGCCAGCAGTGAGGAGGCAGGACCTAATGAAAAACTGTTTTTT. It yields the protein CASSEEAGPNEKLFF. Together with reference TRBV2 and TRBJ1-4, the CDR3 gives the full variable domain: EPEVTQTPSHQVTQMGQEVILRCVPISNHLYFYWYRQILGQKVEFLVSFYNNEISEKSEIFDDQFSVERPDGSNFTLKIRSTKLEDSAMYFCASSEEAGPNEKLFFGSGTQLSVL.

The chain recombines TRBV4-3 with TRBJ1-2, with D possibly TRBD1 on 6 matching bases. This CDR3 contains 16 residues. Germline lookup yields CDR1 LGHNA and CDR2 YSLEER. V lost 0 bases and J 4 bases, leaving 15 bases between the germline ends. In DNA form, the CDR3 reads TGCGCCAGCAGCCAAGAGGTCACAGGGTATTCCTATGGCTACACCTTC. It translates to CASSQEVTGYSYGYTF.

The CDR3 DNA is TGTGCCAGTAGTTCAGGACAGGGGAGCTCCTACGAGCAGTACTTC. Its translation: CASSSGQGSSYEQYF. The chain couples TRBV19 to TRBJ2-7; 9 bases map to TRBD1. CDR3 size: 15 residues. The V and J ends lost 5 bases and 0 bases, in that order; junction bases with no gene match: 5. Looked up from germline, CDR1 is LNHDA and CDR2 is SQIVND (reference sequence). Looking up the rest from reference TRBV19 and TRBJ2-7 gives the full variable domain: DGGITQSPKYLFRKEGQNVTLSCEQNLNHDAMYWYRQDPGQGLRLIYYSQIVNDFQKGDIAEGYSVSREKKESFPLTVTSAQKNPTAFYLCASSSGQGSSYEQYFGPGTRLTVT.

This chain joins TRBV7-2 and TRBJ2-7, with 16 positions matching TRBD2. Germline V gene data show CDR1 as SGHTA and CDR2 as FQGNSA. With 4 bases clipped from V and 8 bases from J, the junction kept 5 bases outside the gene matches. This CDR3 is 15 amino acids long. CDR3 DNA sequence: TGTGCCAGCAGCTCGGGACTAGCGGGGGGGCCCCAGCAGTACTTC. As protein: CASSSGLAGGPQQYF. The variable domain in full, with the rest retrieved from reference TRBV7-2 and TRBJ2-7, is GAGVSQSPSNKVTEKGKDVELRCDPISGHTALYWYRQSLGQGLEFLIYFQGNSAPDKSGLPSDRFSAERTGGSVSTLTIQRTQQEDSAVYLCASSSGLAGGPQQYFGPGTRLTVT.

The CDR3 region has the DNA TGTGCCATCAGTGACCGCGGGGGGGACACAGATACGCAGTATTTT. Protein sequence: CAISDRGGDTDTQYF. The rearrangement joins TRBV10-3 to TRBJ2-3; 9 bases are shared with TRBD2. The CDR3 has 15 amino acids. Germline trimming cut 3 bases from V and 2 bases from J; bases unmatched to any gene: 3. CDR1 is ENHRY and CDR2 is SYGVKD in the germline V gene.

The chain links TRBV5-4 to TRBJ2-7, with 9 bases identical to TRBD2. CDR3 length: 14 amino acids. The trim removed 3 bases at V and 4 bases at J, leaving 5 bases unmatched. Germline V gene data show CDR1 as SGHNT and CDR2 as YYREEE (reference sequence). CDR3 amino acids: CASSSGGGGYEQYF. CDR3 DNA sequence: TGTGCCAGCAGCTCCGGCGGGGGGGGGTACGAGCAGTACTTC.

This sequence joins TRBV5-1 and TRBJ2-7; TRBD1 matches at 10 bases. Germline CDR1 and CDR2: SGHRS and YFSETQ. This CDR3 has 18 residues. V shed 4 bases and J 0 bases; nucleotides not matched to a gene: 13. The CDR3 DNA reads TGCGCCAGCAGCGGGGAGCCGGGACAGGGGCGACACTCCTACGAGCAGTACTTC. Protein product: CASSGEPGQGRHSYEQYF.

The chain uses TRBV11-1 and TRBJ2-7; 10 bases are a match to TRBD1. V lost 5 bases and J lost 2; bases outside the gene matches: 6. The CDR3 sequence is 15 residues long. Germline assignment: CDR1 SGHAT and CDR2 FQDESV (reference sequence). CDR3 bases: TGTGCCAGCAGCCATGGGACAGGGGCGACCTACGAGCAGTACTTC. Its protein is CASSHGTGATYEQYF.

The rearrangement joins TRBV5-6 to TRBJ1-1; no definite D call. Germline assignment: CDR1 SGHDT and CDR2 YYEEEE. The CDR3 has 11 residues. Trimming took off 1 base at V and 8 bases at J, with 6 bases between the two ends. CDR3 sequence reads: CASSLLQEAFF. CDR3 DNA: TGTGCCAGCAGCTTGCTACAGGAAGCTTTCTTT.

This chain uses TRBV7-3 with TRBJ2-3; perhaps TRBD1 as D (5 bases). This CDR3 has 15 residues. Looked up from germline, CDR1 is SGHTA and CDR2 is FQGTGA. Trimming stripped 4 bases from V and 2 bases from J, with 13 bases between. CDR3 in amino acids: CASSSDRYYTDTQYF. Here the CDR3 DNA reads TGTGCCAGCAGCTCCGACAGATATTACACAGATACGCAGTATTTT.